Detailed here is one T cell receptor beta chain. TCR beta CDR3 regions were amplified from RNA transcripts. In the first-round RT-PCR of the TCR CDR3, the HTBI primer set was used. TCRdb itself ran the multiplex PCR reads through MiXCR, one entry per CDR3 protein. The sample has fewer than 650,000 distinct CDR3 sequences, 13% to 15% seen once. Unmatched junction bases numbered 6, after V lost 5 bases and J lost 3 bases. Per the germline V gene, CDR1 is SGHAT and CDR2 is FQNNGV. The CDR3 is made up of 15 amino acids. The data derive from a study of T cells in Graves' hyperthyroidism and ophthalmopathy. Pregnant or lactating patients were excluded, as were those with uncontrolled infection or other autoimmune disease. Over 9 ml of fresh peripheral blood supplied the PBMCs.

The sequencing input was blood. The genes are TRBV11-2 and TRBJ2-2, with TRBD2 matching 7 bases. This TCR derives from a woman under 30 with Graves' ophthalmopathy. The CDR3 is CASSRGRGDTGELFF. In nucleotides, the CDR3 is TGTGCCAGCAGCCGAGGACGGGGGGACACCGGGGAGCTGTTTTTT.